These 11 T cell receptor beta chains share one sample of origin, sequenced in a study of T cells after yellow fever vaccination. TCRdb independently ran MiXCR on the 5' RACE reads; one entry per CDR3 protein. The sample consists of about 350,000 distinct CDR3 sequences, under 14% of them appearing once. Here the sequenced sample was PBMCs, taken on the day of the first yellow fever vaccination. These receptors were obtained from a man younger than 35 who received the YFV17D yellow fever vaccine.

This chain joins TRBV29-1 and TRBJ2-1; TRBD2 matches at 9 bases. V was clipped by 3 bases and J by 1 base; unmatched bases: 16. Germline V gene data show CDR1 as SQVTM and CDR2 as ANQGSEA. This CDR3 is built from 19 residues. CDR3 sequence: CSVESGRGLAFGSYNEQFF. In DNA, the CDR3 is TGCAGCGTTGAGTCTGGACGAGGACTAGCGTTTGGGTCCTACAATGAGCAGTTCTTC.

The CDR3 sequence: CASSPDWTYNEQFF. CDR3 DNA sequence: TGCGCCAGCAGCCCGGACTGGACCTACAATGAGCAGTTCTTC. The V gene is TRBV5-1, the J gene TRBJ2-1, with TRBD2 as a possible D gene (5 bases). The V end lost 4 bases, the J end lost 2 bases, and 10 bases lay between the germline ends. This CDR3 spans 14 amino acids. Germline CDR1 SGHRS, CDR2 YFSETQ.

This clonotype was seen a handful of times. This chain uses TRBV5-1 with TRBJ1-2, with TRBD1 identical over 8 bases. With V trimmed by 4 bases and J by 7 bases, 9 bases remained unmatched. Germline-derived CDR1 and CDR2 are SGHRS and YFSETQ. The CDR3 loop spans 14 amino acids. In DNA form, the CDR3 reads TGCGCCAGCAGCGGAGGACAGGGACAATCTGGCTACACCTTC. Its protein is CASSGGQGQSGYTF.

In its sample, this clonotype was seen a few times. The rearrangement joins TRBV5-1 to TRBJ2-2, with 7 positions matching TRBD1. Trimming cost V 4 bases and J 4 bases; bases outside gene matches: 4. Germline V gene sequence: CDR1 SGHRS, CDR2 YFSETQ. The CDR3 totals 14 residues. CDR3 loop: CASSPPGGTGELFF. CDR3 bases: TGCGCCAGCAGCCCCCCAGGGGGCACCGGGGAGCTGTTTTTT.

This clonotype has just a few counts. The V gene is TRBV5-1, the J gene TRBJ2-7; D is unclear. V was shortened by 4 bases and J by 3 bases, with 5 bases between the two germline ends. CDR1 is SGHRS, CDR2 YFSETQ, per germline. This CDR3 spans 11 amino acids. Written as DNA, the CDR3 is TGCGCCAGCAGCGTCGACTACGAGCAGTACTTC. Amino acid sequence: CASSVDYEQYF.

The chain recombines TRBV4-3 with TRBJ2-7; D is perhaps TRBD1 or TRBD2 (5 bases each). The V gene lost 0 bases and the J gene lost 4 bases, with 13 bases spanning the gap. This CDR3 comprises 15 residues. Germline values: CDR1 LGHNA, CDR2 YSLEER. CDR3 in amino acids: CASSQDVGDGYEQYV. CDR3 sequence (DNA): TGCGCCAGCAGCCAAGATGTGGGGGACGGGTACGAGCAGTACGTC.

The chain joins TRBV12-3 or TRBV12-4 to TRBJ2-3; D might be TRBD1 (5 bases). The V end was cut by 7 bases, the J end by 9 bases, with 11 bases between. The CDR3 loop spans 11 amino acids. CDR3 in DNA: TGTGCCAGCACCCCTCGGACAACGCAGTATTTT. It yields the protein CASTPRTTQYF.

This clonotype was detected a few times. This chain uses TRBV6-2 or TRBV6-3 with TRBJ2-3, with a weak D call TRBD1 (6 bases). Germline assignment: CDR1 MNHEY and CDR2 SVGEGT. This CDR3 has 15 amino acids. V lost 7 bases and J lost 0, with 14 bases in between. CDR3 DNA sequence: TGTGCCAGCATCAATCACAGGGCTAGCACAGATACGCAGTATTTT. It encodes CASINHRASTDTQYF.

The rearrangement uses TRBV28 and TRBJ1-6; D gene unclear. Germline V gives CDR1 MDHEN, CDR2 SYDVKM. Deletions cut 5 bases from V and 10 bases from J, with 12 bases between. CDR3 length: 13 residues. The CDR3 loop is CASSLDSLSPLHF. CDR3 bases: TGTGCCAGCAGTCTGGACTCATTATCACCCCTCCACTTT.

This clonotype was counted between two and nine times. This rearrangement joins TRBV6-2 or TRBV6-3 to TRBJ2-7, with 7 nucleotides matching TRBD1. Germline trimming cut 6 bases from V and 0 bases from J; bases unmatched to any gene: 8. Germline V gives CDR1 MNHEY, CDR2 SVGEGT. The CDR3 is made up of 15 amino acids. The CDR3 bases are TGTGCCAGCAGCCCCGACAGGGTGAGCTCCTACGAGCAGTACGTC. It is translated as CASSPDRVSSYEQYV.

This rearrangement joins TRBV7-9 to TRBJ1-2; the D is unclear. CDR1 is SEHNR, CDR2 FQNEAQ, per germline (reference sequence). The CDR3 covers 8 residues. V was cut by 5 bases and J by 9 bases, with 1 base left in between. The CDR3 nucleotides are TGTGCCAGCAGCCGCTACACCTTC. Translation: CASSRYTF.